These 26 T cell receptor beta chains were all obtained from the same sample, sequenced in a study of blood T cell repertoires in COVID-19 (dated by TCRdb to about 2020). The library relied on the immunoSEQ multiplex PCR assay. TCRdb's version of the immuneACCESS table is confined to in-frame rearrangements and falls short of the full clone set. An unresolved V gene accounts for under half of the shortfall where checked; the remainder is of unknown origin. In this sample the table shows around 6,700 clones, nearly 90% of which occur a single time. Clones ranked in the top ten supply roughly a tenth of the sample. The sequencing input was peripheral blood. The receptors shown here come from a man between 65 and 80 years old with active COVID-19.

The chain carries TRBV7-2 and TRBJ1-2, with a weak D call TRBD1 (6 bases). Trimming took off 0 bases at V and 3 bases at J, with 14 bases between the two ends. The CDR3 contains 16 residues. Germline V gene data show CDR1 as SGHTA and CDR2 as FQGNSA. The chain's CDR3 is CASSLAENRAYYGYTF. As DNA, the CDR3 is TGTGCCAGCAGCTTAGCGGAGAACAGGGCGTACTATGGCTACACCTTC.

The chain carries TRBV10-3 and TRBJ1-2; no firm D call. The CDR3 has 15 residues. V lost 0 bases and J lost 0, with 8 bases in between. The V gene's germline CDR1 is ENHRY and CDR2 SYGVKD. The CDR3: CAISESYDTNYGYTF. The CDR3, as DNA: TGTGCCATCAGTGAGTCCTACGACACTAACTATGGCTACACCTTC.

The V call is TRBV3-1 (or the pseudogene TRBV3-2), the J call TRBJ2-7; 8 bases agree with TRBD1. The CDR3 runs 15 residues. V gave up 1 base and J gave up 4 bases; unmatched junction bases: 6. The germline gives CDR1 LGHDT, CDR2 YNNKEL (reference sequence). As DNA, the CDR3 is TGTGCCAGCAGCCAAGTCCTCGACAGGGGTTACGAGCAGTACTTC. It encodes CASSQVLDRGYEQYF.

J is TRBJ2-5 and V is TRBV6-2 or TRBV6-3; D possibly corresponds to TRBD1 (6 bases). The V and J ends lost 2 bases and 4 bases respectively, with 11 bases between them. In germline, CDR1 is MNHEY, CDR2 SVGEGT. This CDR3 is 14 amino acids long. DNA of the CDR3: TGTGCCAGCAGTTACGGGGGCACTCTAGAGACCCAGTACTTC. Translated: CASSYGGTLETQYF.

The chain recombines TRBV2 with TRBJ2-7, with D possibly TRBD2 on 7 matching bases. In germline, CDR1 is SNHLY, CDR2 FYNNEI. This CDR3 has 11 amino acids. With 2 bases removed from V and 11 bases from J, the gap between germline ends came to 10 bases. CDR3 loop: CASSESGGKYF. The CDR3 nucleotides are TGTGCCAGCAGTGAATCGGGGGGCAAGTACTTC.

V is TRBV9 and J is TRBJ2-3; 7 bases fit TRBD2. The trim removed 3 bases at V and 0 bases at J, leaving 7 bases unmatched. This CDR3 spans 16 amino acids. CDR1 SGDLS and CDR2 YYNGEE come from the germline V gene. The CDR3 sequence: CASSDGGAGSTDTQYF. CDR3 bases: TGTGCCAGCAGCGATGGGGGAGCGGGGAGCACAGATACGCAGTATTTT.

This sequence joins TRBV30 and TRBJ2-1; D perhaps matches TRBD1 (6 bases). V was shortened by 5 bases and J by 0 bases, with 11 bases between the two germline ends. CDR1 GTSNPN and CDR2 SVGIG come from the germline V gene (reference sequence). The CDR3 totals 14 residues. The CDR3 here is CAWGQSSSYNEQFF. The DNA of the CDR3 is TGTGCCTGGGGACAGTCCAGCTCCTACAATGAGCAGTTCTTC.

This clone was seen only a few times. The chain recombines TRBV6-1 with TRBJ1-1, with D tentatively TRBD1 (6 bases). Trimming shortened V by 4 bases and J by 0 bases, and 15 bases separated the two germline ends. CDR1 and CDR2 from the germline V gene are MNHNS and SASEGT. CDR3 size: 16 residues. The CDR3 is CASSGGWTVMNTEAFF. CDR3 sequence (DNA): TGTGCCAGCAGTGGAGGCTGGACAGTAATGAACACTGAAGCTTTCTTT.

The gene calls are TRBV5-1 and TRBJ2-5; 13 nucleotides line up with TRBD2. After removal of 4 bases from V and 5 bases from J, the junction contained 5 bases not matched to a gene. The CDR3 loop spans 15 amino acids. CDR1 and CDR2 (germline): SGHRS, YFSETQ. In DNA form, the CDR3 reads TGCGCCAGCAGCCCCGGGACTAGCGGGGCTGAGACCCAGTACTTC. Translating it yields CASSPGTSGAETQYF.

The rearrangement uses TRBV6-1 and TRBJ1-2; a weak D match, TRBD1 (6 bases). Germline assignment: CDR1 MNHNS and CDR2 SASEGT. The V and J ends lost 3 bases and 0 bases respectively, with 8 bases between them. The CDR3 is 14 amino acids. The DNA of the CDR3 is TGTGCCAGCAGTGATAGGGGGACTAACTATGGCTACACCTTC. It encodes CASSDRGTNYGYTF.

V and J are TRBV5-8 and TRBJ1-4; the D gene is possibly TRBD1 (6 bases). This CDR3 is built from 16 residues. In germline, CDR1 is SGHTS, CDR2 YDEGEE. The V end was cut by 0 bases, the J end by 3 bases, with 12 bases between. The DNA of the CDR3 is TGTGCCAGCAGCTTGGCCCCAGGGGATCCTAATGAAAAACTGTTTTTT. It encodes CASSLAPGDPNEKLFF. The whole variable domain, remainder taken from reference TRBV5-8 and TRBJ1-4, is EAGVTQSPTHLIKTRGQQATLRCSPISGHTSVYWYQQALGLGLQFLLWYDEGEERNRGNFPPRFSGRQFPNYSSELNVNALELEDSALYLCASSLAPGDPNEKLFFGSGTQLSVL.

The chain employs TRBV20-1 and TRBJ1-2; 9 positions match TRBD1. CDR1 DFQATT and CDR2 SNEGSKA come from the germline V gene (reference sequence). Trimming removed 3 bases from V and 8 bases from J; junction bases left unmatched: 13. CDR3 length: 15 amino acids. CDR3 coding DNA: TGCAGTGCTAGTAGTAGAATGACAGGGGGAAACGGCTACACCTTC. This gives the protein CSASSRMTGGNGYTF.

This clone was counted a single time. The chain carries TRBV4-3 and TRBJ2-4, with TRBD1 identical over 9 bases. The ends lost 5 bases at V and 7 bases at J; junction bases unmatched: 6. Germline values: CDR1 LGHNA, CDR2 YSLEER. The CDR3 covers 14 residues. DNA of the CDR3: TGCGCCAGCAGCGCGTACAGGGGGCACAACATTCAGTACTTC. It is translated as CASSAYRGHNIQYF.

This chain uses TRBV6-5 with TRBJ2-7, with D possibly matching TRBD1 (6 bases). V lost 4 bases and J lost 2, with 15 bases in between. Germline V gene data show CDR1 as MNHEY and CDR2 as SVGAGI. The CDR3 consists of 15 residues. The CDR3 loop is CASSSTGNSPYEQYF. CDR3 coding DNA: TGTGCCAGCAGTTCCACAGGGAATTCTCCCTACGAGCAGTACTTC.

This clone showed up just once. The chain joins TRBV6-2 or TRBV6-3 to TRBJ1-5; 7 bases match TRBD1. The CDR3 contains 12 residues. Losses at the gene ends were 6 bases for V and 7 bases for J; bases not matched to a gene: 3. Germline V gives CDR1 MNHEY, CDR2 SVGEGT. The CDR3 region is CASSLQGQPQHF. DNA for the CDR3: TGTGCCAGCAGCCTACAGGGGCAGCCCCAGCATTTT.

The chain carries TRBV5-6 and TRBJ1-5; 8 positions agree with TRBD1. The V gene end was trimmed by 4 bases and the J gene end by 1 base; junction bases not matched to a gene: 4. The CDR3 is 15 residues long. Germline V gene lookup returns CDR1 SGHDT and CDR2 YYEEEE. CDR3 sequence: CASSRTGYSNQPQHF. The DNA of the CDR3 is TGTGCCAGCAGCCGGACAGGGTACAGCAATCAGCCCCAGCATTTT.

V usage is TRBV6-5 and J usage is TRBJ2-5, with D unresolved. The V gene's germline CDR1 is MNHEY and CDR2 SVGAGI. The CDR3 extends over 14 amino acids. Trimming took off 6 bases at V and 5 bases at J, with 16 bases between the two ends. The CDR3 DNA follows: TGTGCCAGCAGCCCCCCAGGAAGAGAGGAGACCCAGTACTTC. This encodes CASSPPGREETQYF.

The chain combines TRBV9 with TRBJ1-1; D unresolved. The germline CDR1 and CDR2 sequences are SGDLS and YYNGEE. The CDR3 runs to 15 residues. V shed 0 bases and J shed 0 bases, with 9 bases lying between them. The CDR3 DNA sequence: TGTGCCAGCAGCGTAGCATCATCCCTGAACACTGAAGCTTTCTTT. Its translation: CASSVASSLNTEAFF.

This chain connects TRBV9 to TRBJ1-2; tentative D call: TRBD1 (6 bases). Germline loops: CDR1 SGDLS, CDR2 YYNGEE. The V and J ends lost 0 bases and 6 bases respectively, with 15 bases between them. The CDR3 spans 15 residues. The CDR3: CASSVDGKGVHGYTF. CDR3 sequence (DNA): TGTGCCAGCAGCGTAGATGGTAAGGGGGTCCATGGCTACACCTTC.

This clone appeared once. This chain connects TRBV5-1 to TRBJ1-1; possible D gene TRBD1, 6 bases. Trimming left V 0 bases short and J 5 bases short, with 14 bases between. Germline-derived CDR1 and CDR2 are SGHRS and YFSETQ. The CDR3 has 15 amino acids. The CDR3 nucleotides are TGCGCCAGCAGCTTGGAGGCGGGGGCAGGGACTGAAGCTTTCTTT. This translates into CASSLEAGAGTEAFF. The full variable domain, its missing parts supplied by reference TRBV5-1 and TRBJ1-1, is KAGVTQTPRYLIKTRGQQVTLSCSPISGHRSVSWYQQTPGQGLQFLFEYFSETQRNKGNFPGRFSGRQFSNSRSEMNVSTLELGDSALYLCASSLEAGAGTEAFFGQGTRLTVV.

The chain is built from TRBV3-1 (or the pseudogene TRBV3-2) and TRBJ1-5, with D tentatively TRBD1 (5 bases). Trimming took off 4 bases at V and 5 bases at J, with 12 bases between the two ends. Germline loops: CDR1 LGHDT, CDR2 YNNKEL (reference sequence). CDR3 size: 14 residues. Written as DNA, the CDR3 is TGTGCCAGCAGCCCGGGGGAAGGTTATCAGCCCCAGCATTTT. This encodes CASSPGEGYQPQHF.

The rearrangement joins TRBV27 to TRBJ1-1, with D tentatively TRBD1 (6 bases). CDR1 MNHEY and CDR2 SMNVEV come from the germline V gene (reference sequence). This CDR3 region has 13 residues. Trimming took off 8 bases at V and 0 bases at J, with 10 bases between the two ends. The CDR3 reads CASRTDLNTEAFF. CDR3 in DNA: TGTGCCAGCCGGACAGACTTGAACACTGAAGCTTTCTTT.

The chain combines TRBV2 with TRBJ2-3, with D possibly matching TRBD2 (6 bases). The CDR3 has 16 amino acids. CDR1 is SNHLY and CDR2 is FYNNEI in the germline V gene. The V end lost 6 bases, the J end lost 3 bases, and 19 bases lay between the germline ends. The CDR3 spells CASSVHPGLGTDTQYF. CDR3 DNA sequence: TGTGCCAGCAGCGTACATCCGGGACTGGGAACAGATACGCAGTATTTT.

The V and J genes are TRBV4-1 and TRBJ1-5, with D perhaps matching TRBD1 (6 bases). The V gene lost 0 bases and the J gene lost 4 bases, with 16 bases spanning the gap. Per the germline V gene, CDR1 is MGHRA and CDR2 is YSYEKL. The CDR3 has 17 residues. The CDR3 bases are TGCGCCAGCAGCCAAGAGGGTGGGAGGGGGAGGAATCAGCCCCAGCATTTT. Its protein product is CASSQEGGRGRNQPQHF.

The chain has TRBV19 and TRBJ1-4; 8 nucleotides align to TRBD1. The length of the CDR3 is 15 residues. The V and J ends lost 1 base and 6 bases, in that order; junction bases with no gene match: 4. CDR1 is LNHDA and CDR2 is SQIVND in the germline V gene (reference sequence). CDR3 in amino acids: CASSIVGQGDEKLFF. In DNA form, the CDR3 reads TGTGCCAGTAGTATAGTTGGACAGGGCGATGAAAAACTGTTTTTT.

CDR3 loop: CASSPPQTVLAKNIQYF. The CDR3, as DNA: TGTGCCAGCAGCCCACCTCAGACAGTATTAGCCAAAAACATTCAGTACTTC. The chain uses TRBV21-1 and TRBJ2-4; whether TRBD1, the table's D call, matches the DNA was not checked. TRBV21-1 is listed as a pseudogene. The CDR3 sequence is 17 residues long.